These T cell receptor beta chains were read from a single sample in a study of early T cells in non-severe SARS-CoV-2 infection. MiXCR, applied by TCRdb to the 5' RACE reads, yields one record per CDR3 protein. The repertoire includes 81,000 or so distinct CDR3 sequences, 10% to 15% of them detected once, and around 3.5% sits in the top ten. The source material was whole blood. These receptors were collected from an adult who was a healthcare worker with PCR-confirmed SARS-CoV-2 infection or an uninfected control (not recorded which). Each CDR3 is given with its conserved first and last residue. Each record gives: J gene, V gene, clone size, D gene, CDR3 DNA, CDR3 protein. The D gene is left open where the match is weak. The size entry is marked missing in some rows and otherwise reads once, few, many or a size class.

J gene: TRBJ1-6
V gene: TRBV7-2
clone size: few
D gene: NA
CDR3 DNA: TGTGCCAGCAGCTTAGAGGCGGGGTCACCCCTCCACTTT
CDR3 protein: CASSLEAGSPLHF

J gene: TRBJ1-1
V gene: TRBV5-5
clone size: NA
D gene: NA
CDR3 DNA: TGTGCCAGCAGCTTCGCGGGGCGCACTGAAGCTTTCTTT
CDR3 protein: CASSFAGRTEAFF

J gene: TRBJ2-5
V gene: TRBV5-1
clone size: few
D gene: NA
CDR3 DNA: TGCGCCAGCAGCTTGCTTCCGGGAACACAAGAGACCCAGTACTTC
CDR3 protein: CASSLLPGTQETQYF

J gene: TRBJ1-2
V gene: TRBV9
clone size: few
D gene: TRBD1
CDR3 DNA: TGTGCCAGCAGCCGGGACAGGGGACGCTATGGCTACACCTTC
CDR3 protein: CASSRDRGRYGYTF

J gene: TRBJ2-3
V gene: TRBV3-1
clone size: few
D gene: TRBD2
CDR3 DNA: TGTGCCAGCAGCCCCTGGACTAGCGACGGAGATACGCAGTATTTT
CDR3 protein: CASSPWTSDGDTQYF

J gene: TRBJ2-7
V gene: TRBV9
clone size: NA
D gene: TRBD2
CDR3 DNA: TGTGCCAGCAGCGGGACTAGCGGGAGATCCGAGCAGTACTTC
CDR3 protein: CASSGTSGRSEQYF

J gene: TRBJ1-1
V gene: TRBV20-1
clone size: NA
D gene: NA
CDR3 DNA: TGCAGTGCTGAGAGACAGGCGGAAACTGAAGCTTTCTTT
CDR3 protein: CSAERQAETEAFF

J gene: TRBJ2-6
V gene: TRBV13
clone size: NA
D gene: NA
CDR3 DNA: TGTGCCAGCAGCACCAGGGTAAAGGGGGCCAACGTCCTGACTTTC
CDR3 protein: CASSTRVKGANVLTF

J gene: TRBJ2-3
V gene: TRBV5-1
clone size: NA
D gene: NA
CDR3 DNA: TGCGCCAGCAGCTCCGTCCGGGCCGTAGATACGCAGTATTTT
CDR3 protein: CASSSVRAVDTQYF

J gene: TRBJ2-1
V gene: TRBV7-6
clone size: many
D gene: TRBD2
CDR3 DNA: TGTGCCAGCAGCCGATTCAGCGGGATCACCTACAATGAGCAGTTCTTC
CDR3 protein: CASSRFSGITYNEQFF

J gene: TRBJ1-5
V gene: TRBV19
clone size: many
D gene: NA
CDR3 DNA: TGTGCCAGTAGTATGGGACACGGGCTCCAGCCCCAGCATTTT
CDR3 protein: CASSMGHGLQPQHF

J gene: TRBJ2-1
V gene: TRBV7-2
clone size: many
D gene: NA
CDR3 DNA: TGTGCCAGCAGCTCCCTCTTTGGGGATAGCTCCTACAATGAGCAGTTCTTC
CDR3 protein: CASSSLFGDSSYNEQFF

J gene: TRBJ2-1
V gene: TRBV15
clone size: NA
D gene: NA
CDR3 DNA: TGTGCCACCACTCCGCTCGGCTCCTACAATGAGCAGTTCTTC
CDR3 protein: CATTPLGSYNEQFF

J gene: TRBJ2-2
V gene: TRBV7-3
clone size: NA
D gene: NA
CDR3 DNA: TGTGCCAGCAGCTTTGGCGGGGAGCTGTTTTTT
CDR3 protein: CASSFGGELFF

J gene: TRBJ1-2
V gene: TRBV29-1
clone size: many
D gene: NA
CDR3 DNA: TGCAGCGTTGAAGGGCGTGGCTATGGCTACACCTTC
CDR3 protein: CSVEGRGYGYTF

J gene: TRBJ2-3
V gene: TRBV3-1
clone size: many
D gene: TRBD2
CDR3 DNA: TGTGCCAGCAGCCCCCGGACTAGCGGGCTGACGACAGATACGCAGTATTTT
CDR3 protein: CASSPRTSGLTTDTQYF

J gene: TRBJ2-7
V gene: TRBV7-9
clone size: many
D gene: NA
CDR3 DNA: TGTGCCAGCAGCTTAGTGTCACAGCCCTACGAGCAGTACTTC
CDR3 protein: CASSLVSQPYEQYF

J gene: TRBJ2-5
V gene: TRBV5-1
clone size: few
D gene: TRBD2
CDR3 DNA: TGCGCCAGCAGCCCGGGACTAGCTGAGACCCAGTACTTC
CDR3 protein: CASSPGLAETQYF

J gene: TRBJ2-3
V gene: TRBV14
clone size: few
D gene: NA
CDR3 DNA: TGTGCCAGCAGCCAAGATACGGTGGGAGCGTTGGATACGCAGTATTTT
CDR3 protein: CASSQDTVGALDTQYF

J gene: TRBJ2-5
V gene: TRBV29-1
clone size: NA
D gene: TRBD1
CDR3 DNA: TGCAGCGTTAGGACAGGGGAAGAGACCCAGTACTTC
CDR3 protein: CSVRTGEETQYF

J gene: TRBJ1-5
V gene: TRBV19
clone size: NA
D gene: NA
CDR3 DNA: TGTGCCAGTAGTACAACTGGGTTGGCCAATCAGCCCCAGCATTTT
CDR3 protein: CASSTTGLANQPQHF

J gene: TRBJ2-1
V gene: TRBV19
clone size: NA
D gene: NA
CDR3 DNA: TGTGCCAGTAGTACCCCTCAGGGGGGGGGTTACAATGAGCAGTTCTTC
CDR3 protein: CASSTPQGGGYNEQFF

J gene: TRBJ2-7
V gene: TRBV12-3/TRBV12-4
clone size: NA
D gene: TRBD2
CDR3 DNA: TGTGCCAGCAGTTTTAGAGCGGGGTACGAGCAGTACTTC
CDR3 protein: CASSFRAGYEQYF

J gene: TRBJ2-7
V gene: TRBV5-1
clone size: NA
D gene: NA
CDR3 DNA: TGCGCCAGCAGAATCCGGTCCAGCAACCTTCTTGACGAGCAGTACTTC
CDR3 protein: CASRIRSSNLLDEQYF

J gene: TRBJ2-7
V gene: TRBV28
clone size: few
D gene: TRBD1
CDR3 DNA: TGTGCCAGCAGTGGGGGAACAGGGGGCGCCCCGTACGAGCAGTACTTC
CDR3 protein: CASSGGTGGAPYEQYF

J gene: TRBJ2-1
V gene: TRBV7-2
clone size: many
D gene: NA
CDR3 DNA: TGTGCCAGCAGCGTCGGATTTGGCGTTAGCAACAATGAGCAGTTCTTC
CDR3 protein: CASSVGFGVSNNEQFF

J gene: TRBJ2-3
V gene: TRBV10-2
clone size: few
D gene: TRBD2
CDR3 DNA: TGCGCCAGCAGTGAGGAACGTCTAGCGGGAGGGCTCACAGATACGCAGTATTTT
CDR3 protein: CASSEERLAGGLTDTQYF

J gene: TRBJ1-4
V gene: TRBV5-4
clone size: many
D gene: TRBD1
CDR3 DNA: TGTGCCAGCAGCACCGGGACAGGGCGCAGTGAAAAACTGTTTTTT
CDR3 protein: CASSTGTGRSEKLFF

J gene: TRBJ2-2
V gene: TRBV29-1
clone size: NA
D gene: NA
CDR3 DNA: TGCAGCGTTGAACTACTAGGAAACGGGGAGCTGTTTTTT
CDR3 protein: CSVELLGNGELFF

J gene: TRBJ2-7
V gene: TRBV20-1
clone size: NA
D gene: TRBD1
CDR3 DNA: TGCAGTGCCCCGAGACAGGGGGGCTACGAGCAGTACTTC
CDR3 protein: CSAPRQGGYEQYF

J gene: TRBJ2-1
V gene: TRBV2
clone size: NA
D gene: TRBD2
CDR3 DNA: TGTGCCAGCAGCAAAACTAGCGGGAGGGGATACAATGAGCAGTTCTTC
CDR3 protein: CASSKTSGRGYNEQFF

J gene: TRBJ1-1
V gene: TRBV29-1
clone size: few
D gene: NA
CDR3 DNA: TGCAGCGTTGAGGGGGGGGAGATAACTGAAGCTTTCTTT
CDR3 protein: CSVEGGEITEAFF

J gene: TRBJ1-6
V gene: TRBV11-2
clone size: NA
D gene: NA
CDR3 DNA: TGTGCCAGCAGCTGGGAGGCCTCCTATAATTCACCCCTCCACTTT
CDR3 protein: CASSWEASYNSPLHF

J gene: TRBJ2-1
V gene: TRBV6-4
clone size: NA
D gene: TRBD2
CDR3 DNA: TGTGCCAGCAGTGAAGAAGCGGGAGGTTACAATGAGCAGTTCTTC
CDR3 protein: CASSEEAGGYNEQFF

J gene: TRBJ2-1
V gene: TRBV18
clone size: few
D gene: TRBD1
CDR3 DNA: TGTGCCAGCTCGAGACAGGGGATGGATGAGCAGTTCTTC
CDR3 protein: CASSRQGMDEQFF

J gene: TRBJ1-5
V gene: TRBV19
clone size: NA
D gene: NA
CDR3 DNA: TGTGCCAGTAGTTGGACGAGCAATCAGCCCCAGCATTTT
CDR3 protein: CASSWTSNQPQHF

J gene: TRBJ2-7
V gene: TRBV29-1
clone size: many
D gene: NA
CDR3 DNA: TGCAGCGTTGATGCGCAGGGTACCTACGAGCAGTACTTC
CDR3 protein: CSVDAQGTYEQYF

J gene: TRBJ2-7
V gene: TRBV7-9
clone size: NA
D gene: TRBD2
CDR3 DNA: TGTGCCAGCAGCTCCCGACAGGCCCCGGGACTAGCGGGAGTGACCTACGAGCAGTACTTC
CDR3 protein: CASSSRQAPGLAGVTYEQYF

J gene: TRBJ2-4
V gene: TRBV30
clone size: few
D gene: NA
CDR3 DNA: TGTGCCTGGAGTGTACAGCGGGCTGGAGGAATAAAAAACATTCAGTACTTC
CDR3 protein: CAWSVQRAGGIKNIQYF

J gene: TRBJ2-5
V gene: TRBV10-1
clone size: NA
D gene: NA
CDR3 DNA: TGCGCCAGCAGTGATAACGAGAAGACCCAGTACTTC
CDR3 protein: CASSDNEKTQYF

J gene: TRBJ2-3
V gene: TRBV2
clone size: few
D gene: NA
CDR3 DNA: TGTGCCAGCAGTGTAGCTCCAGGGGATACGCAGTATTTT
CDR3 protein: CASSVAPGDTQYF

J gene: TRBJ1-1
V gene: TRBV10-3
clone size: NA
D gene: NA
CDR3 DNA: TGTGCCATCAGTGAGTACTCCGGGATGAACACTGAAGCTTTCTTT
CDR3 protein: CAISEYSGMNTEAFF

J gene: TRBJ2-3
V gene: TRBV20-1
clone size: NA
D gene: NA
CDR3 DNA: TGCAGTGCCCGCCAGTGGGTTGCAGATACGCAGTATTTT
CDR3 protein: CSARQWVADTQYF

J gene: TRBJ2-7
V gene: TRBV10-3
clone size: many
D gene: TRBD2
CDR3 DNA: TGTGCCATCAGTGAGTCCGCTAGCGGGCCCACCTACGAGCAGTACTTC
CDR3 protein: CAISESASGPTYEQYF